A single sample is the source of the 18 T cell receptor beta chains below, sequenced in a study of blood T cell repertoires in COVID-19. The assay was immunoSEQ multiplex PCR, and TCRdb's table has in-frame clones only and misses some. The data hold 150,000 to 200,000 clones, with roughly nine tenths observed a single time. Sequencing input: peripheral blood. The receptors shown here come from a man aged 60 to 69 with acute or convalescent COVID-19.

The CDR3 here is CASSLDTDSYNEQFF. CDR3 nucleotides: TGCGCCAGCAGCTTGGATACAGACTCCTACAATGAGCAGTTCTTC. The chain joins TRBV5-1 to TRBJ2-1; no definite D call. The germline V and J ends were trimmed by 0 bases and 0 bases, with 7 bases remaining between them. CDR1 and CDR2 from the germline V gene are SGHRS and YFSETQ. The CDR3 extends over 15 amino acids.

The V gene is TRBV7-3, the J gene TRBJ2-1, with 8 positions matching TRBD2. This CDR3 is 15 amino acids long. J was trimmed by 5 bases and V by 2 bases; bases with no gene match: 5. Germline CDR1 SGHTA, CDR2 FQGTGA. The CDR3 DNA sequence: TGTGCCAGCAGCTTAGTCGGGACTAGGAACAATGAGCAGTTCTTC. It translates to CASSLVGTRNNEQFF.

The chain uses TRBV27 and TRBJ1-1, with a weak D call TRBD1 (6 bases). This CDR3 comprises 11 residues. Trimming cost V 7 bases and J 11 bases, with 14 bases left between them. Germline-derived CDR1 and CDR2 are MNHEY and SMNVEV (reference sequence). The CDR3 loop reads CASNSQGRAFF. CDR3 nucleotides: TGTGCCAGCAATAGTCAGGGGCGCGCTTTCTTT.

The chain combines TRBV27 with TRBJ2-1, with 9 bases fitting TRBD1. The germline CDR1 and CDR2 sequences are MNHEY and SMNVEV (reference sequence). This CDR3 contains 14 residues. Trimming at V came to 8 bases and at J to 6 bases, leaving 8 bases not matched to a gene. The CDR3 spells CASGTGTGLNEQFF. The CDR3 DNA reads TGTGCCAGCGGTACCGGGACAGGGCTCAATGAGCAGTTCTTC.

In DNA form, the CDR3 reads TGTGCCAGCAGCTACCGGGACAGGGGCACAAATCAGCCCCAGCATTTT. This codes for CASSYRDRGTNQPQHF. V and J are TRBV5-6 and TRBJ1-5; TRBD1 matches at 10 bases. V lost 3 bases, J lost 4 bases, and 7 bases stayed unmatched. CDR1 is SGHDT and CDR2 is YYEEEE in the germline V gene. The CDR3 extends over 16 amino acids. Full variable domain (missing parts from reference TRBV5-6 and TRBJ1-5): DAGVTQSPTHLIKTRGQQVTLRCSPKSGHDTVSWYQQALGQGPQFIFQYYEEEERQRGNFPDRFSGHQFPNYSSELNVNALLLGDSALYLCASSYRDRGTNQPQHFGDGTRLSIL.

The chain recombines TRBV24-1 with TRBJ2-7; 8 positions agree with TRBD2. The CDR3 is 14 residues long. Germline V CDR1 and CDR2: KGHDR, SFDVKD. The trim removed 4 bases at V and 4 bases at J, leaving 5 bases unmatched. In nucleotides, the CDR3 is TGTGCCACCAGTGAGAGCGGGGGAGGGTACGAGCAGTACTTC. Residues: CATSESGGGYEQYF.

The chain joins TRBV5-1 to TRBJ2-2; tentative D call: TRBD1 (6 bases). The CDR3 extends over 15 amino acids. Germline V gene lookup returns CDR1 SGHRS and CDR2 YFSETQ. V lost 7 bases to trimming and J lost 0 bases, with 13 bases between them. As DNA, the CDR3 is TGCGCCAGCGGACCGGGGACACCGAACACCGGGGAGCTGTTTTTT. It is translated as CASGPGTPNTGELFF.

The chain joins TRBV4-1 to TRBJ1-3; D gene unclear. The CDR3 covers 15 residues. Germline assignment: CDR1 MGHRA and CDR2 YSYEKL. Trimming removed 1 base at V and 0 bases at J, with 7 bases between. The DNA for the CDR3 is TGCGCCAGCAGCCAAGGGTCAGGCTCTGGAAACACCATATATTTT. Translating it yields CASSQGSGSGNTIYF.

The chain is built from TRBV7-9 and TRBJ1-1, with D maybe TRBD1 (6 bases). This CDR3 comprises 15 residues. Germline values: CDR1 SEHNR, CDR2 FQNEAQ (reference sequence). V lost 5 bases to trimming and J lost 3 bases, with 16 bases between them. CDR3 region: CASSPTRGQDTEAFF. CDR3 coding DNA: TGTGCCAGCAGCCCAACCAGGGGTCAGGACACTGAAGCTTTCTTT.

The chain links TRBV4-1 to TRBJ2-7; D possibly corresponds to TRBD1 (5 bases). V gave up 0 bases and J gave up 6 bases, with 15 bases separating them. There are 15 residues in the CDR3. Germline CDR1 MGHRA, CDR2 YSYEKL. CDR3 DNA sequence: TGCGCCAGCAGCCAAGATCTCGTCGAAGGGGCCGAGCAGTACTTC. Its translation: CASSQDLVEGAEQYF.

The rearrangement joins TRBV3-1 (or the pseudogene TRBV3-2) to TRBJ1-3, with 11 bases lining up with TRBD1. V lost 5 bases and J lost 0; bases outside the gene matches: 6. This CDR3 comprises 17 residues. Germline assignment: CDR1 LGHDT and CDR2 YNNKEL (reference sequence). CDR3 amino acids: CASSTRDRGTSGNTIYF. CDR3 DNA: TGTGCCAGCAGCACTAGGGACAGGGGGACCTCTGGAAACACCATATATTTT.

The chain combines TRBV9 with TRBJ2-5; possibly TRBD2 for D (6 bases). Germline-derived CDR1 and CDR2 are SGDLS and YYNGEE. The V gene lost 4 bases and the J gene lost 1 base, with 14 bases spanning the gap. This CDR3 has 15 amino acids. CDR3 residues: CASSPSGGLQETQYF. The CDR3 DNA is TGTGCCAGCAGCCCCTCCGGGGGACTCCAAGAGACCCAGTACTTC.

The chain recombines TRBV3-1 (or the pseudogene TRBV3-2) with TRBJ2-7; TRBD1 matches at 9 bases. The CDR3 has 20 residues. Germline values: CDR1 LGHDT, CDR2 YNNKEL (reference sequence). V dropped 4 bases and J dropped 5; count of bases not matched to a gene: 24. The CDR3 sequence is CASSRVCIPGQGGRANEQYF. CDR3 DNA: TGTGCCAGCAGCCGAGTTTGTATTCCGGGACAGGGAGGACGCGCCAACGAGCAGTACTTC.

This chain uses TRBV4-1 with TRBJ1-4; D not certain. V was cut by 0 bases and J by 7 bases, with 6 bases left in between. Germline V gene lookup returns CDR1 MGHRA and CDR2 YSYEKL. The CDR3 is 13 amino acids. The CDR3 coding sequence is TGCGCCAGCAGCCAAGATCTACCTGAAAAACTGTTTTTT. This encodes CASSQDLPEKLFF.

This chain uses TRBV6-8 with TRBJ2-6; 8 bases agree with TRBD1. This CDR3 is 21 amino acids long. Germline loops: CDR1 MNHGY, CDR2 SAAAGT. V shed 6 bases, J shed 0 bases, and the junction held 19 bases outside the gene matches. CDR3 sequence (DNA): TGTGCCAGCAGACGTGCCCCTTTGGGACAGGCCAAACCCTCTGGGGCCAACGTCCTGACTTTC. This gives the protein CASRRAPLGQAKPSGANVLTF.

The gene calls are TRBV11-2 and TRBJ2-3; 7 nucleotides agree with TRBD1. Trimming cost V 5 bases and J 5 bases; bases outside gene matches: 7. CDR1 is SGHAT and CDR2 is FQNNGV in the germline V gene. CDR3 length: 14 residues. CDR3 protein: CASSRDRVGDTQYF. CDR3 nucleotide sequence: TGTGCCAGCAGCCGAGACAGGGTAGGAGATACGCAGTATTTT. The full variable domain, completed using reference TRBV11-2 and TRBJ2-3, is EAGVAQSPRYKIIEKRQSVAFWCNPISGHATLYWYQQILGQGPKLLIQFQNNGVVDDSQLPKDRFSAERLKGVDSTLKIQPAKLEDSAVYLCASSRDRVGDTQYFGPGTRLTVL.

CDR3: CASSSPKGPLAAHLRTYEQYF. In DNA form, the CDR3 reads TGTGCCAGCAGCTCCCCAAAGGGGCCACTAGCGGCACATCTTCGGACCTACGAGCAGTACTTC. The V call is TRBV21-1, the J call TRBJ2-7; TRBD2 is the table's D call, not checked against the DNA. TRBV21-1 is a known pseudogene. CDR3 length equals 21 residues.

V and J are TRBV27 and TRBJ2-1; possibly TRBD2 for D (6 bases). The ends were cut back, 11 bases at V and 8 bases at J, with 16 bases in the middle. Germline V gene data show CDR1 as MNHEY and CDR2 as SMNVEV (reference sequence). There are 12 residues in the CDR3. CDR3 in amino acids: CAGGLHRDEQFF. In nucleotides, the CDR3 is TGTGCCGGGGGACTTCATCGTGATGAGCAGTTCTTC.